Shown below are 24 T cell receptor beta chains from a single sample sequenced in a study of blood T cell repertoires in COVID-19. Clones were sequenced by immunoSEQ multiplex PCR, and TCRdb holds only the in-frame ones, with some missing. The sample has 250,000 or so clones; over 65% are singletons. The sequenced material came from peripheral blood. The source of these receptors is a woman over 75 with acute or convalescent COVID-19.

The V gene is TRBV9, the J gene TRBJ1-6, with 9 bases aligning to TRBD1. The CDR3 runs 16 residues. Trimming cost V 0 bases and J 9 bases; bases outside gene matches: 7. The germline gives CDR1 SGDLS, CDR2 YYNGEE. CDR3 residues: CASSVGLTGGFSPLHF. Written as DNA, the CDR3 is TGTGCCAGCAGCGTAGGTCTGACAGGGGGTTTTTCACCCCTCCACTTT.

The rearrangement uses TRBV10-3 and TRBJ1-2, with D uncertain. The germline V gene has CDR1 ENHRY and CDR2 SYGVKD. V was trimmed by 3 bases and J by 1 base, leaving 12 bases between them. The CDR3 spans 15 residues. CDR3 sequence: CAISDGGSFNYGYTF. CDR3 nucleotide sequence: TGTGCCATCAGTGACGGAGGGTCCTTTAACTATGGCTACACCTTC.

The chain links TRBV28 to TRBJ2-7; D possibly corresponds to TRBD2 (5 bases). The V and J ends lost 6 bases and 2 bases respectively, with 20 bases between them. The CDR3 is made up of 16 amino acids. Germline CDR1 and CDR2: MDHEN and SYDVKM. This chain's CDR3 is CASSFVRGRGTYEQYF. In DNA form, the CDR3 reads TGTGCCAGCAGCTTCGTGAGAGGGCGAGGTACCTACGAGCAGTACTTC.

This chain joins TRBV19 and TRBJ2-2; 9 bases are a match to TRBD1. Germline loops: CDR1 LNHDA, CDR2 SQIVND (reference sequence). V lost 9 bases, J lost 6 bases, and 14 bases stayed unmatched. This CDR3 spans 16 amino acids. CDR3 nucleotide sequence: TGTGCCAGCAGGGCCGGGACAGGGTCGGGTGCCGGGGAGCTGTTTTTT. Protein: CASRAGTGSGAGELFF.

The chain couples TRBV19 to TRBJ1-1; D remains ambiguous. The CDR3 loop spans 14 amino acids. Trimming stripped 4 bases from V and 0 bases from J, with 9 bases between. Germline CDR1 reads LNHDA; CDR2 reads SQIVND (reference sequence). The CDR3 reads CASSRESLNTEAFF. The CDR3 DNA sequence: TGTGCCAGTAGTAGGGAGAGCCTGAACACTGAAGCTTTCTTT.

This chain links TRBV11-2 with TRBJ2-2; possibly TRBD1 for D (6 bases). The CDR3 is 15 amino acids. CDR1 and CDR2 from the germline V gene are SGHAT and FQNNGV. V lost 4 bases to trimming and J lost 3 bases, with 12 bases between them. CDR3 nucleotide sequence: TGTGCCAGCAGCTCCTACAGGGTTGACACCGGGGAGCTGTTTTTT. Translating it yields CASSSYRVDTGELFF. Filled out from reference TRBV11-2 and TRBJ2-2, the complete variable domain reads EAGVAQSPRYKIIEKRQSVAFWCNPISGHATLYWYQQILGQGPKLLIQFQNNGVVDDSQLPKDRFSAERLKGVDSTLKIQPAKLEDSAVYLCASSSYRVDTGELFFGEGSRLTVL.

This clone has a single count. The chain employs TRBV6-5 and TRBJ2-1, with D possibly TRBD2 on 6 matching bases. The CDR3 has 14 residues. The germline gives CDR1 MNHEY, CDR2 SVGAGI. The V end was cut by 8 bases, the J end by 1 base, with 12 bases between. The chain's CDR3 is CASAGSGSYNEQFF. Here the CDR3 DNA reads TGTGCCAGCGCAGGTAGCGGATCCTACAATGAGCAGTTCTTC.

This clone occurred a few times. The rearrangement joins TRBV19 to TRBJ1-5, with 7 nucleotides matching TRBD1. Germline V gene data show CDR1 as LNHDA and CDR2 as SQIVND (reference sequence). The CDR3 totals 16 residues. V shed 5 bases, J shed 2 bases, and the junction held 9 bases outside the gene matches. CDR3 sequence (DNA): TGTGCCAGTAGTTCCCTCTGGACAGGTCGCAATCAGCCCCAGCATTTT. Its protein is CASSSLWTGRNQPQHF.

This clone was seen a single time. This chain uses TRBV24-1 with TRBJ1-6; TRBD1 aligns across 10 bases. V lost 3 bases, J lost 7 bases, and 17 bases stayed unmatched. Germline V CDR1 and CDR2: KGHDR, SFDVKD. CDR3 length equals 20 residues. The CDR3 region has the DNA TGTGCCACCAGTGATCAGATAGGAGGGACAGGGGTCCCTCAGAATTCACCCCTCCACTTT. Translation gives CATSDQIGGTGVPQNSPLHF.

The chain recombines TRBV2 with TRBJ2-1, with TRBD1 identical over 7 bases. The CDR3 contains 16 residues. The germline CDR1 and CDR2 sequences are SNHLY and FYNNEI. V shed 6 bases, J shed 8 bases, and the junction held 16 bases outside the gene matches. CDR3 bases: TGTGCCAGCAGCCAAGACAGGGCAGGGCTTCGGGATGAGCAGTTCTTC. Its translation is CASSQDRAGLRDEQFF.

The chain carries TRBV11-3 and TRBJ2-2, with a possible D match to TRBD1 (5 bases). V was clipped by 6 bases and J by 12 bases, with 14 bases between them. The germline V gene encodes CDR1 SGHNT and CDR2 YENEEA. CDR3 size: 12 residues. The CDR3 region has the DNA TGTGCCAGCAGTGGCCAGGGCCAGCAGCTGTTTTTT. Encoded protein: CASSGQGQQLFF.

V gene TRBV19 combines with J gene TRBJ1-2; 9 bases are shared with TRBD1. The trim removed 7 bases at V and 7 bases at J, leaving 10 bases unmatched. The CDR3 covers 14 residues. Germline CDR1 reads LNHDA; CDR2 reads SQIVND (reference sequence). The CDR3 sequence: CASKSDRGLFGYTF. The CDR3 nucleotides read TGTGCCAGTAAATCGGACAGGGGCCTTTTTGGCTACACCTTC.

The rearrangement links TRBV7-2 to TRBJ2-2, with 8 bases fitting TRBD2. The CDR3 has 15 amino acids. V trimming: 5 bases; J trimming: 5 bases; junction bases outside the gene matches: 7. The germline gives CDR1 SGHTA, CDR2 FQGNSA. CDR3 in DNA: TGTGCCAGCAGCCCCTTAGCGGGACGGACCGGGGAGCTGTTTTTT. Residues: CASSPLAGRTGELFF.

The rearrangement joins TRBV4-3 to TRBJ2-1, with a possible D match to TRBD1 (5 bases). Germline values: CDR1 LGHNA, CDR2 YSLEER. V was shortened by 0 bases and J by 8 bases, with 17 bases between the two germline ends. This CDR3 contains 16 residues. CDR3 nucleotide sequence: TGCGCCAGCAGCCAAGACGGCAGGGTTCGGTTCGATGAGCAGTTCTTC. This gives the protein CASSQDGRVRFDEQFF.

This chain joins TRBV5-1 and TRBJ1-2, with 7 positions matching TRBD1. The CDR3 sequence is 14 residues long. V dropped 4 bases and J dropped 4; count of bases not matched to a gene: 7. The germline V gene has CDR1 SGHRS and CDR2 YFSETQ. CDR3 nucleotide sequence: TGCGCCAGCAGCCCGCAGCAGGGGGGCTATGGCTACACCTTC. It encodes CASSPQQGGYGYTF.

This clone was detected only once. The chain links TRBV3-1 (or the pseudogene TRBV3-2) to TRBJ2-2; 8 positions agree with TRBD1. J lost 4 bases, V lost 7 bases, and 11 bases had no gene match. This CDR3 spans 16 amino acids. CDR1 and CDR2 (germline): LGHDT, YNNKEL (reference sequence). In DNA, the CDR3 is TGTGCCAGCACTCTTAACCCGGGACAGGTCACCGGGGAGCTGTTTTTT. This encodes CASTLNPGQVTGELFF.

The V call is TRBV19, the J call TRBJ2-5; TRBD2 agrees at 8 bases. Germline trimming cut 5 bases from V and 5 bases from J; bases unmatched to any gene: 7. CDR1 is LNHDA and CDR2 is SQIVND in the germline V gene (reference sequence). The CDR3 spans 14 residues. CDR3 residues: CASSSSSGVETQYF. CDR3 in DNA: TGTGCCAGTAGTTCGAGTAGCGGGGTGGAGACCCAGTACTTC.

J is TRBJ2-1 and V is TRBV6-2 or TRBV6-3; a weak D match, TRBD2 (5 bases). The germline CDR1 and CDR2 sequences are MNHEY and SVGEGT. Trimming left V 6 bases short and J 2 bases short, with 14 bases between. The CDR3 runs 15 residues. Written as DNA, the CDR3 is TGTGCCAGCAGCCTACTGACGGGAACCTACAATGAGCAGTTCTTC. Translated: CASSLLTGTYNEQFF.

The V call is TRBV3-1 (or the pseudogene TRBV3-2), the J call TRBJ2-7, with D uncertain. CDR3 size: 13 residues. Trimming cost V 4 bases and J 0 bases, with 7 bases left between them. Per germline, CDR1 LGHDT and CDR2 YNNKEL (reference sequence). CDR3 sequence reads: CASSLLSSYEQYF. The CDR3 DNA reads TGTGCCAGCAGCCTTCTTAGCTCCTACGAGCAGTACTTC.

The chain carries TRBV20-1 and TRBJ2-3; D is unclear. The CDR3 totals 11 residues. Trimming cost V 3 bases and J 6 bases, with 7 bases left between them. Per germline, CDR1 DFQATT and CDR2 SNEGSKA (reference sequence). CDR3 residues: CSASVSDTQYF. The CDR3 DNA reads TGCAGTGCTAGCGTCTCCGATACGCAGTATTTT.

This clone has just one count. The V and J genes are TRBV3-1 (or the pseudogene TRBV3-2) and TRBJ2-2; no clear D gene. This CDR3 is 15 amino acids long. CDR1 and CDR2 (germline): LGHDT, YNNKEL (reference sequence). V was trimmed by 2 bases and J by 6 bases, leaving 13 bases between them. The CDR3 loop reads CASSQSTTTSGELFF. CDR3 nucleotides: TGTGCCAGCAGCCAATCTACTACTACCTCCGGGGAGCTGTTTTTT.

The CDR3: CASSYRAGDEQFF. The CDR3 coding sequence is TGTGCCAGCAGCTACAGGGCTGGGGATGAGCAGTTCTTC. The rearrangement uses TRBV7-2 and TRBJ2-1, with D tentatively TRBD1 (6 bases). The germline CDR1 and CDR2 sequences are SGHTA and FQGNSA. The V and J ends lost 4 bases and 8 bases respectively, with 12 bases between them. The CDR3 covers 13 residues.

This clone was picked up a small number of times. The chain couples TRBV6-2 or TRBV6-3 to TRBJ1-5; D remains ambiguous. V lost 5 bases to trimming and J lost 5 bases, with 13 bases between them. Germline V gene lookup returns CDR1 MNHEY and CDR2 SVGEGT. The CDR3 covers 14 residues. In nucleotides, the CDR3 is TGTGCCAGCAGTCAGATCCAAAATTATCAGCCCCAGCATTTT. It specifies CASSQIQNYQPQHF.

The rearrangement joins TRBV6-5 to TRBJ2-5; D is perhaps TRBD2 (6 bases). Trimming removed 4 bases at V and 6 bases at J, with 15 bases between. This CDR3 spans 14 amino acids. Germline V gives CDR1 MNHEY, CDR2 SVGAGI. The CDR3: CASSFIGGTQTQYF. The CDR3 region has the DNA TGTGCCAGCAGTTTTATTGGGGGGACCCAGACCCAGTACTTC.